The 28 T cell receptor beta chains listed next were all sequenced from one sample in a study of blood T cell repertoires in COVID-19. Data came from immunoSEQ multiplex PCR; TCRdb stores just in-frame clones and leaves some out. The data contain more than 70,000 clones, approximately 86% of them singletons. Material: peripheral blood. All receptors derive from a woman between 45 and 60 years old with active or convalescent COVID-19.

The chain uses TRBV30 and TRBJ1-1; 7 nucleotides match TRBD1. The CDR3 covers 11 residues. Per the germline V gene, CDR1 is GTSNPN and CDR2 is SVGIG (reference sequence). Trimming at V came to 8 bases and at J to 5 bases, leaving 5 bases not matched to a gene. DNA of the CDR3: TGTGCCGACAGGGTTTGGACTGAAGCTTTCTTT. The encoded protein is CADRVWTEAFF.

This clone was seen only once. The rearrangement joins TRBV27 to TRBJ2-3; 7 bases map to TRBD1. V was pared by 6 bases and J by 1 base, with 13 bases of the junction left unmatched. The CDR3 runs 17 residues. Germline V gene data show CDR1 as MNHEY and CDR2 as SMNVEV (reference sequence). The CDR3 protein is CASSQPVNRGRTDTQYF. CDR3 bases: TGTGCCAGCAGCCAACCAGTCAACAGGGGCCGCACAGATACGCAGTATTTT.

The rearrangement uses TRBV7-9 and TRBJ1-2, with D possibly TRBD1 on 5 matching bases. The V gene's germline CDR1 is SEHNR and CDR2 FQNEAQ (reference sequence). CDR3 length equals 15 residues. V gave up 7 bases and J gave up 6 bases, with 21 bases separating them. CDR3 bases: TGTGCCAGCACCCCGTCGGGGGTGGGTCGAGATGGCTACACCTTC. It encodes CASTPSGVGRDGYTF.

V is TRBV29-1 and J is TRBJ1-1, with a tentative D call TRBD1 (6 bases). Germline CDR1 SQVTM, CDR2 ANQGSEA. Trimming shortened V by 6 bases and J by 5 bases, and 19 bases separated the two germline ends. This CDR3 region has 14 residues. CDR3 protein: CSVPREGVGTEAFF. For the CDR3, the DNA is TGCAGCGTCCCTCGTGAGGGGGTAGGTACTGAAGCTTTCTTT. The full variable domain, its missing parts supplied by reference TRBV29-1 and TRBJ1-1, is SAVISQKPSRDICQRGTSLTIQCQVDSQVTMMFWYRQQPGQSLTLIATANQGSEATYESGFVIDKFPISRPNLTFSTLTVSNMSPEDSSIYLCSVPREGVGTEAFFGQGTRLTVV.

The chain employs TRBV19 and TRBJ2-3; D perhaps matches TRBD1 (6 bases). Germline CDR1 LNHDA, CDR2 SQIVND (reference sequence). V dropped 4 bases and J dropped 2 bases, with 10 bases sitting between them. The CDR3 is made up of 14 amino acids. The CDR3: CASSRGQSTDTQYF. CDR3 in DNA: TGTGCCAGTAGTAGAGGACAGTCCACAGATACGCAGTATTTT.

This clone was observed a few times. The gene calls are TRBV5-4 and TRBJ1-2; 10 nucleotides match TRBD1. Germline CDR1 and CDR2: SGHNT and YYREEE (reference sequence). This CDR3 has 16 amino acids. The ends lost 0 bases at V and 5 bases at J; junction bases unmatched: 7. Written as DNA, the CDR3 is TGTGCCAGCAGCTTGGGGGGGACAGGGGTCCCATATGGCTACACCTTC. Translated: CASSLGGTGVPYGYTF.

CDR3 nucleotide sequence: TGTGCCAGCAGTAATTGGGCCGGGACAGGGGTCAACACTGAAGCTTTCTTT. Translation gives CASSNWAGTGVNTEAFF. The chain combines TRBV27 with TRBJ1-1; 10 bases agree with TRBD1. The V gene's germline CDR1 is MNHEY and CDR2 SMNVEV (reference sequence). The CDR3 sequence is 17 residues long. V shed 5 bases, J shed 2 bases, and the junction held 11 bases outside the gene matches.

This clone was counted once. The rearrangement links TRBV19 to TRBJ1-1, with D unclear. Germline CDR1 reads LNHDA; CDR2 reads SQIVND (reference sequence). This CDR3 has 12 residues. V was clipped by 5 bases and J by 8 bases, with 12 bases between them. The CDR3 coding sequence is TGTGCCAGTAGTCCCCCCGGAGGGGAAGCTTTCTTT. This sequence encodes CASSPPGGEAFF.

This clone was found a few times. The CDR3 DNA reads TGTGCCAGCAGCTCCCGGACACGAAACACAGATACGCAGTATTTT. This encodes CASSSRTRNTDTQYF. The rearrangement links TRBV11-2 to TRBJ2-3, with a possible D match to TRBD1 (5 bases). Trimming removed 4 bases at V and 2 bases at J, with 13 bases between. The CDR3 contains 15 residues. Germline assignment: CDR1 SGHAT and CDR2 FQNNGV.

V usage is TRBV27 and J usage is TRBJ1-1; 7 bases fit TRBD1. CDR1 and CDR2 from the germline V gene are MNHEY and SMNVEV (reference sequence). The V segment lost 6 bases and the J segment 0 bases; nucleotides outside the gene matches: 4. CDR3 length: 14 amino acids. This chain's CDR3 is CASRATGMNTEAFF. The CDR3 DNA sequence: TGTGCCAGCAGGGCGACAGGGATGAACACTGAAGCTTTCTTT.

The chain is built from TRBV27 and TRBJ1-2; 9 bases align to TRBD1. Germline-derived CDR1 and CDR2 are MNHEY and SMNVEV (reference sequence). Losses at the gene ends were 3 bases for V and 4 bases for J; bases not matched to a gene: 18. The CDR3 length is 19 residues. CDR3 sequence: CASSFIITGGRVKSYGYTF. CDR3 DNA: TGTGCCAGCAGTTTTATCATAACAGGGGGCAGGGTAAAAAGCTATGGCTACACCTTC.

The chain links TRBV27 to TRBJ1-2, with TRBD1 matching 9 bases. CDR1 MNHEY and CDR2 SMNVEV come from the germline V gene (reference sequence). The CDR3 runs 14 residues. After removal of 3 bases from V and 6 bases from J, the junction contained 5 bases not matched to a gene. The CDR3 here is CASSFGGTGNGYTF. For the CDR3, the DNA is TGTGCCAGCAGTTTTGGCGGGACAGGGAATGGCTACACCTTC.

This clone was observed a few times. The chain carries TRBV19 and TRBJ2-7; D is unresolved. The germline gives CDR1 LNHDA, CDR2 SQIVND (reference sequence). Between the trimmed V and J ends, which lost 7 bases and 2 bases, there was a span of 24 bases. The CDR3 contains 17 residues. CDR3 bases: TGTGCCAGTATCCACCATCCCGGTCCCATATCCACCTACGAGCAGTACTTC. Its protein product is CASIHHPGPISTYEQYF.

V is TRBV30 and J is TRBJ1-1, with D hard to call. Trimming took 1 base from V and 2 from J, leaving 14 bases between them. This CDR3 comprises 15 residues. Germline V gives CDR1 GTSNPN, CDR2 SVGIG (reference sequence). The CDR3 spells CAWSEVRQLNTEAFF. The DNA of the CDR3 is TGTGCCTGGAGTGAAGTTAGGCAACTAAACACTGAAGCTTTCTTT.

The rearrangement uses TRBV10-3 and TRBJ2-3; TRBD2 agrees at 8 bases. CDR3 length: 13 amino acids. Germline CDR1 and CDR2: ENHRY and SYGVKD. Trimming cost V 9 bases and J 4 bases; bases outside gene matches: 6. Here the CDR3 reads CAIAGGAADTQYF. DNA of the CDR3: TGTGCCATAGCCGGGGGGGCCGCAGATACGCAGTATTTT.

In this sample, this clone turned up once. The V and J genes are TRBV7-2 and TRBJ2-1; 8 nucleotides match TRBD1. Germline V lookup: CDR1 SGHTA, CDR2 FQGNSA. The CDR3 loop spans 14 amino acids. V lost 5 bases and J lost 4; bases outside the gene matches: 4. CDR3 sequence (DNA): TGTGCCAGCAGCAAGCAGGGGGCGTACAATGAGCAGTTCTTC. Its protein product is CASSKQGAYNEQFF. Full variable domain (rest looked up from reference TRBV7-2 and TRBJ2-1): GAGVSQSPSNKVTEKGKDVELRCDPISGHTALYWYRQSLGQGLEFLIYFQGNSAPDKSGLPSDRFSAERTGGSVSTLTIQRTQQEDSAVYLCASSKQGAYNEQFFGPGTRLTVL.

V usage is TRBV7-2 and J usage is TRBJ2-1, with D maybe TRBD2 (6 bases). V lost 7 bases, J lost 2 bases, and 12 bases lay in between. The CDR3 contains 14 residues. Germline V gene lookup returns CDR1 SGHTA and CDR2 FQGNSA. Here the CDR3 reads CASTSLAPYNEQFF. DNA for the CDR3: TGTGCCAGCACCTCACTAGCCCCCTACAATGAGCAGTTCTTC.

The V and J genes are TRBV28 and TRBJ1-6, with D possibly TRBD1 on 6 matching bases. This CDR3 has 13 amino acids. Per germline, CDR1 MDHEN and CDR2 SYDVKM. V was cut by 8 bases and J by 10 bases, with 15 bases left in between. The CDR3: CASGEGGESPLHF. In DNA form, the CDR3 reads TGTGCCAGCGGGGAGGGGGGGGAATCACCCCTCCACTTT.

V usage is TRBV2 and J usage is TRBJ2-7; D call uncertain. The CDR3 length is 13 residues. V was clipped by 7 bases and J by 1 base, with 11 bases between them. Germline values: CDR1 SNHLY, CDR2 FYNNEI. CDR3 bases: TGTGCCAGCATCTTGCGTCCATCCTACGAGCAGTACTTC. Protein: CASILRPSYEQYF.

This chain links TRBV6-5 with TRBJ2-7; TRBD1 aligns across 10 bases. The CDR3 sequence is 15 residues long. After removal of 6 bases from V and 2 bases from J, the junction contained 7 bases not matched to a gene. From germline, CDR1 is MNHEY and CDR2 SVGAGI. This chain's CDR3 is CASRLRDRGPYEQYF. CDR3 nucleotides: TGTGCCAGCAGACTACGGGACAGGGGCCCCTACGAGCAGTACTTC.

V is TRBV9 and J is TRBJ2-6; the D gene is possibly TRBD1 (5 bases). V shed 2 bases and J shed 2 bases, with 5 bases lying between them. Germline V gene lookup returns CDR1 SGDLS and CDR2 YYNGEE. The CDR3 loop spans 14 amino acids. CDR3 protein: CASSVRAGANVLTF. For the CDR3, the DNA is TGTGCCAGCAGCGTCAGGGCTGGGGCCAACGTCCTGACTTTC.

The chain uses TRBV9 and TRBJ2-2; 7 bases map to TRBD1. Losses at the gene ends were 6 bases for V and 5 bases for J; bases not matched to a gene: 10. CDR1 SGDLS and CDR2 YYNGEE come from the germline V gene. The length of the CDR3 is 15 residues. This CDR3 reads CASTLTGKDTGELFF. In DNA, the CDR3 is TGTGCCAGCACACTGACAGGGAAGGATACCGGGGAGCTGTTTTTT.

Here the CDR3 DNA reads TGTGCCAGCAGTTACTGGGGACAGGGGAACTACGAGCAGTACTTC. Its translation: CASSYWGQGNYEQYF. J is TRBJ2-7 and V is TRBV6-5, with 10 positions matching TRBD1. V trimming: 1 base; J trimming: 3 bases; junction bases outside the gene matches: 3. From germline, CDR1 is MNHEY and CDR2 SVGAGI. CDR3 length equals 15 residues.

The chain combines TRBV7-9 with TRBJ2-2; TRBD1 aligns across 8 bases. The CDR3 runs 18 residues. Germline CDR1 SEHNR, CDR2 FQNEAQ (reference sequence). Germline trimming cut 1 base from V and 5 bases from J; bases unmatched to any gene: 12. The CDR3 region has the DNA TGTGCCAGCAGCTTAGGCGGTTGGGACAGGTCGGCGACCGGGGAGCTGTTTTTT. This encodes CASSLGGWDRSATGELFF.

The CDR3 loop reads CSGRDSNYGYTF. CDR3 in DNA: TGCAGCGGAAGGGACAGTAACTATGGCTACACCTTC. The chain recombines TRBV29-1 with TRBJ1-2; 7 bases align to TRBD1. V trimming: 7 bases; J trimming: 1 base; junction bases outside the gene matches: 3. This CDR3 contains 12 residues. Germline V lookup: CDR1 SQVTM, CDR2 ANQGSEA. Looking up the rest from reference TRBV29-1 and TRBJ1-2 gives the full variable domain: SAVISQKPSRDICQRGTSLTIQCQVDSQVTMMFWYRQQPGQSLTLIATANQGSEATYESGFVIDKFPISRPNLTFSTLTVSNMSPEDSSIYLCSGRDSNYGYTFGSGTRLTVV.

This clone was detected only once. The chain uses TRBV6-2 or TRBV6-3 and TRBJ1-1, with a weak D call TRBD1 (5 bases). Germline CDR1 reads MNHEY; CDR2 reads SVGEGT. The V and J ends lost 5 bases and 1 base respectively, with 11 bases between them. This CDR3 is built from 14 residues. CDR3 amino acids: CASSSRDWNTEAFF. CDR3 nucleotide sequence: TGTGCCAGCAGTAGCCGGGACTGGAACACTGAAGCTTTCTTT.

The chain is built from TRBV4-3 and TRBJ1-6; TRBD1 might be the D (6 bases). Trimming shortened V by 0 bases and J by 0 bases, and 15 bases separated the two germline ends. CDR1 is LGHNA, CDR2 YSLEER, per germline. This CDR3 has 19 amino acids. The CDR3 region has the DNA TGCGCCAGCAGCCAAGATCTTTCGACAGGAAGCTCCTATAATTCACCCCTCCACTTT. It is translated as CASSQDLSTGSSYNSPLHF.

The chain has TRBV6-5 and TRBJ2-5; D possibly corresponds to TRBD2 (5 bases). The length of the CDR3 is 15 residues. Deletions cut 0 bases from V and 5 bases from J, with 13 bases between. Germline lookup yields CDR1 MNHEY and CDR2 SVGAGI. The CDR3, as DNA: TGTGCCAGCAGTTACTCGAATGTGGGCGGGGAGACCCAGTACTTC. Protein: CASSYSNVGGETQYF.